What follows are 5 T cell receptor beta chains derived from one specimen sequenced in a study of early T cells in non-severe SARS-CoV-2 infection. TCRdb itself ran the 5' RACE reads through MiXCR, one entry per CDR3 protein. Among 100,000 to 150,000 distinct CDR3 sequences, just under 15% were seen once, and the ten largest hold about a fifth. Sequenced input: whole blood. The receptors originated from an adult who was a healthcare worker with PCR-confirmed SARS-CoV-2 infection or an uninfected control (not recorded which).

The table lists this clonotype with many counts. The CDR3 loop reads CSANGQLHEQYF. The CDR3 DNA reads as TGCAGTGCTAACGGACAGCTTCACGAGCAGTACTTC. The rearrangement joins TRBV20-1 to TRBJ2-7; weak D call: TRBD1 (6 bases). Germline-derived CDR1 and CDR2 are DFQATT and SNEGSKA (reference sequence). The V end lost 4 bases, the J end lost 5 bases, and 12 bases lay between the germline ends. The CDR3 spans 12 residues.

There are a few counts of this clonotype. V is TRBV4-2 and J is TRBJ1-5, with no clear D. The V gene's germline CDR1 is LGHNA and CDR2 YNFKEQ. The CDR3 is 15 residues long. The V gene lost 0 bases and the J gene lost 0 bases, with 6 bases spanning the gap. CDR3: CASSQEAYSNQPQHF. The CDR3 DNA reads as TGTGCCAGCAGCCAAGAAGCTTATAGCAATCAGCCCCAGCATTTT.

The CDR3 region has the DNA TGTGCCAGCAGCTCCCGGTACCCCCAGGGGGCGCGGGCCGAAGCTTTCTTT. It specifies CASSSRYPQGARAEAFF. The V gene is TRBV11-2, the J gene TRBJ1-1, with 8 bases fitting TRBD1. V lost 4 bases to trimming and J lost 8 bases; unmatched junction nucleotides: 18. Germline V CDR1 and CDR2: SGHAT, FQNNGV. The CDR3 length is 17 residues.

This clonotype has more than one count but fewer than ten. The chain is built from TRBV20-1 and TRBJ2-7; no clear D gene. V dropped 4 bases and J dropped 2 bases, with 15 bases sitting between them. CDR1 DFQATT and CDR2 SNEGSKA come from the germline V gene (reference sequence). This CDR3 spans 14 amino acids. The CDR3 DNA sequence: TGCAGTGCTATTAGTCAGAGTAACCCCTACGAGCAGTACTTC. Protein product: CSAISQSNPYEQYF.

The J gene is TRBJ2-7, the V gene TRBV7-9; weak D call: TRBD1 (6 bases). The CDR3 is 13 residues long. CDR1 is SEHNR, CDR2 FQNEAQ, per germline (reference sequence). The V end was cut by 5 bases, the J end by 13 bases, with 21 bases between. CDR3 in amino acids: CASSQNGQPRSYF. In DNA, the CDR3 is TGTGCCAGCAGCCAAAACGGACAGCCGCGCTCTTACTTC.